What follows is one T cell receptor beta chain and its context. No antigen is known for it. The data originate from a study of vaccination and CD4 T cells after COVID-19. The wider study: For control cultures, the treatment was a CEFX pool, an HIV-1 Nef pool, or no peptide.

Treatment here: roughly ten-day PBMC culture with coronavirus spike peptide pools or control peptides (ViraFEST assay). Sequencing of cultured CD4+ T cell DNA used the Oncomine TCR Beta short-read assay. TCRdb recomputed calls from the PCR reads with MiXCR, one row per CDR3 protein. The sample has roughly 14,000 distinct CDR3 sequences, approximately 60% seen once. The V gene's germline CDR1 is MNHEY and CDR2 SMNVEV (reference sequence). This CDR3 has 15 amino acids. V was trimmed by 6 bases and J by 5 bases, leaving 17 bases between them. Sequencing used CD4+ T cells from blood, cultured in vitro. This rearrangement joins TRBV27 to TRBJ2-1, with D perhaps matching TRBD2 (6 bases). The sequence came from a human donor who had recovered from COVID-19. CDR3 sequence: CASRKTEEGHNEQFF. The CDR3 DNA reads TGTGCCAGCAGAAAGACGGAGGAGGGTCACAATGAGCAGTTCTTC.